This is a list of T cell receptor beta chains from one sample in a study of T cell changes during pregnancy in multiple sclerosis. Sequenced by immunoSEQ multiplex PCR; TCRdb stores in-frame clones only, minus some. Of approximately 90,000 clones listed, about nine tenths are singletons. The sequencing used peripheral blood, collected after pregnancy. The receptors were sampled from a female donor in good health, enrolled as a control in a pregnancy study. The conserved cysteine and the conserved F or W are not part of the CDR3 here. Only part of the rows carry a size: once, few, many, or a class if the clone is expanded.

j_gene,v_gene,abundance,CDR3aa
TRBJ2-2,TRBV5-1,-,ASSLEGTGSGELF
TRBJ2-1,TRBV6-6,once,ASSYSGGPYNEQF
TRBJ2-7,TRBV7-2,-,ASSLVGGDYEQY
TRBJ1-1,TRBV4-2,few,ASSQGSVRNTEAF
TRBJ1-1,TRBV4-3,-,ASTLGNTEAF
TRBJ2-7,TRBV6-5,-,ASSGQGGTYEQY
TRBJ2-2,TRBV7-2,-,ASRLTGTGELF
TRBJ1-5,TRBV14,-,ASSQGAGNQPQH
TRBJ2-1,TRBV4-2,-,ASSQKSGQGVEQF
TRBJ1-5,TRBV2,-,ASSGHIGASGNQPQH
TRBJ1-5,TRBV28,-,ASSLSTGPQH
TRBJ2-1,TRBV4-2,-,ASSPRGGSEQF
TRBJ1-2,TRBV7-9,-,ASSSGQTNYGYT
TRBJ2-3,TRBV7-2,-,ASSVGLAGLDTQY
TRBJ2-3,TRBV9,-,ASKRDTSSTDTQY
TRBJ1-1,TRBV20-1,-,SARRGQGAF
TRBJ1-5,TRBV7-9,-,ASSLDPLVVQHQPQH
TRBJ2-7,TRBV7-2,-,ASSLAAGGTYEQY
TRBJ1-2,TRBV19,-,ASSMGRANYGYT
TRBJ2-1,TRBV4-3,-,ASSSGYYNEQF
TRBJ1-1,TRBV27,once,ASSLWAGGMNTEAF
TRBJ1-5,TRBV6-1,-,ASKDSFNQPQH
TRBJ2-1,TRBV7-8,-,ASSRVRTSGGAEQF
TRBJ1-2,TRBV9,-,ASSVGHANYGYT
TRBJ1-2,TRBV6-5,once,ASRTDRISYGYT
TRBJ1-5,TRBV4-3,-,ASSRWAGQPQH
TRBJ2-7,TRBV18,once,ASSPRGQSNLGTYEQY
TRBJ2-1,TRBV4-3,-,ASSQGGGAVVNEQF
TRBJ1-5,TRBV6-5,medium-sized,ASSFRGTNQPQH
TRBJ2-1,TRBV28,-,ASSLPLSGTDGDEQF
TRBJ2-7,TRBV2,-,ASKPSGPSHEQY
TRBJ2-2,TRBV27,-,ASSWRTSGVKNTGELF